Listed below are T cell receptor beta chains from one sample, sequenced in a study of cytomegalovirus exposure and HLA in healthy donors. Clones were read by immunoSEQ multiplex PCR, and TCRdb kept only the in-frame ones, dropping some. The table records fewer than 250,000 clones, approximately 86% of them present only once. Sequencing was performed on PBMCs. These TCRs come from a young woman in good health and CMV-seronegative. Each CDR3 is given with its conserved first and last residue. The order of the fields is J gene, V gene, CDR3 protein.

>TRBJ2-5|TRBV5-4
CASSLGLADQETQYF
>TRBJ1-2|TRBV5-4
CASSLAGNGVGYTF
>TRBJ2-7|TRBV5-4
CASSFPGQGPHEQYF
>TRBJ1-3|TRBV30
CAWSPGRPSTIYF
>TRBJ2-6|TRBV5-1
CASSLTGSSGANVLTF
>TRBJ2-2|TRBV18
CASSRVTTGELFF
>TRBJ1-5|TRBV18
CASSPKENQPQHF
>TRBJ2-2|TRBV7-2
CASSTRLAGGTGELFF
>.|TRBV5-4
CASSLEWTSPRVEQYF
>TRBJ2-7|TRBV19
CASTGTGSYEQYF
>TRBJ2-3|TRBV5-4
CASRAGAQLTDTQYF
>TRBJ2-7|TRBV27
CASSYGPRQGEQYF
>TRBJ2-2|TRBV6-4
CASSDTSQTGSGELFF
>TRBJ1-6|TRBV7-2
CASSLVRGQNSPLHF
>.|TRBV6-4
CASSQGTAHPYEQYF
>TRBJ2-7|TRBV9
CASSLGTGVGSYEQYF
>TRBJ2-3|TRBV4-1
CASSQDGPDTQYF
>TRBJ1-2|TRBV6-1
CASSEYRGTDYGYTF
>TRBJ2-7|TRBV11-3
CASSLPRGAWRYEQYF
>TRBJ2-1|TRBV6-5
CASSYGTGSYNEQFF
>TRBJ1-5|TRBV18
CASSTGGLNSNQPQHF
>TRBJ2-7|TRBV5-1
CASSSRESSYEQYF
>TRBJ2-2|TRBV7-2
CASSLVGGSNTGELFF
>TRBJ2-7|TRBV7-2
CANPPGLAGGYEQYF
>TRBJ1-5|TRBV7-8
CASSPWTGAGNQPQHF
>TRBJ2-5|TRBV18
CASSAGTGMGETQYF
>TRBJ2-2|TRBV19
CASSIRRTGNTGELFF
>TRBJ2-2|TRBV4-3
CASSQDVRQGLAGELFF
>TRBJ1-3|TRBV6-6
CASTGGVMFGNTIYF
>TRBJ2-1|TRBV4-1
CASSGSGGGGEQFF
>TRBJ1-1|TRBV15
CATSRRTGAGNTEAFF
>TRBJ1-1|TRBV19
CASSIRGTSTEAFF
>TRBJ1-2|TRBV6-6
CASSYQTGLYGYTF
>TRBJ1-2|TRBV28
CASSLGTGSFGYTF
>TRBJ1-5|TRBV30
CAWSLGDNQPQHF
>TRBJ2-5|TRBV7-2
CASSLGQGQETQYF
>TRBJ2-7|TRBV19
CASSIYSSRAYEQYF
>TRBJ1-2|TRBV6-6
CASSTGDYGYTF
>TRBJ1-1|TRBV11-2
CASSLGGDTEAFF
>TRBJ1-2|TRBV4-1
CASSQESQGAVNGYTF
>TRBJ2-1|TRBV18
CASSPPKGQNNEQFF
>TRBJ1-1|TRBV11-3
CASSLATGTDTEAFF
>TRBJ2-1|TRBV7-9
CASSLVLGQGGNEQFF
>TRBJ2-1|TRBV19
CASSIAYGGGSVDNEQFF
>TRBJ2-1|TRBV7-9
CASSIGTGGGSFF
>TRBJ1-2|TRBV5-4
CASSLNLGARGYTF
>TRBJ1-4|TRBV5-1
CASRSGGVSEKLFF
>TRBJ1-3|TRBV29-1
CSGRGQGLYGNTIYF
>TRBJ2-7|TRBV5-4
CASSLGSRGGGAHEQYF
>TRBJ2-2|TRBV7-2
CASSLVGTDFTGELFF
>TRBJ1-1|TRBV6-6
CASSRGTPLSAEAFF
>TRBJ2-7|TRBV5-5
CASSRNLGSSYEQYF
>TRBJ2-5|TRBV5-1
CASSSSGGAIETQYF
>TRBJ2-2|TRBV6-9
CASSTLDRGQNTGELFF
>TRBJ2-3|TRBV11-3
CASSSRASPEADTQYF
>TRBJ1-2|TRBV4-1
CASSPYRGDNYGYTF
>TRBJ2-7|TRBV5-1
CASSLAQGAYSEQYF
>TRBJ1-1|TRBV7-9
CASSSARDTEAFF
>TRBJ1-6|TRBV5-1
CASSWVGGDSPLHF
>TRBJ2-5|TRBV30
CAWSVGTSVETQYF